This T cell receptor (beta chain) was captured by sequencing in a study of beta chain features in type 1 diabetes. Sequenced material consisted of expressed TCRB transcripts (all of the isolated RNA was reverse transcribed). Measured with immunoSEQ multiplex PCR; TCRdb has only the in-frame clones, and not every one. The profile shows a few hundred thousand clones, 12% to 15% of them singletons. CDR3 size: 13 residues. The germline gives CDR1 SGHNT, CDR2 YYREEE (reference sequence). Trimming removed 5 bases at V and 7 bases at J, with 13 bases between. Ten or more counts support this clone. The receptor was derived from a man aged 25-40 years in good health. This chain connects TRBV5-4 to TRBJ2-1; D not resolved. The specimen sequenced was central memory CD4+ T cells from blood. The CDR3, as DNA: TGTGCCAGCAGTCCAGTGGGGTCAAATGAGCAGTTCTTC. This encodes CASSPVGSNEQFF.